A selection of T cell receptor beta chains follows, all from one sample in a study of metastatic and nonmetastatic thyroid tumors. TCRdb called clones again from the PCR reads with MiXCR. The table has around 22,000 clones, about 17% seen once. Sequenced: adjacent normal tissue. Receptors were obtained from a male donor with papillary thyroid cancer or a benign thyroid nodule (not recorded which). Some clones in this sample may be carry-over from other donors' samples. The CDR3 runs from the conserved cysteine through the conserved F or W. D genes are given only for firm matches. Size tells how often a clone was seen (once, few, many) or the class of an expanded clone, and some rows leave it out.

abundance,j_gene,d_gene,v_gene,CDR3nt,CDR3aa
medium-sized,TRBJ1-2,-,TRBV7-3,TGTGCCAGCAGCGCGGCCGGCTATGGCTACACCTTC,CASSAAGYGYTF
medium-sized,TRBJ2-1,TRBD2,TRBV6-1,TGTGCCAGCAGTCCCCTAGCGGGGGGGCACAATGAGCAGTTCTTC,CASSPLAGGHNEQFF
many,TRBJ2-1,TRBD1,TRBV6-1,TGTGCCAGCACCAATCGACAGGGGGAGGCCTACAATGAGCAGTTCTTC,CASTNRQGEAYNEQFF
many,TRBJ2-5,TRBD1,TRBV30,TGTGCCTGGAGTCCGGGCAGGGGGCTTTTTCCAAAAGAGACCCAGTACTTC,CAWSPGRGLFPKETQYF
-,TRBJ1-4,-,TRBV7-9,TGTGCCAGCAGCTTAGACCGTGACAGAGAAAAACTGTTCTTT,CASSLDRDREKLFF
many,TRBJ2-1,-,TRBV10-3,TGTGCCATCAGTGAAGTCGACGACTCCTACAATGAGCAGTTCTTC,CAISEVDDSYNEQFF
-,TRBJ2-2,TRBD2,TRBV9,TGTGCCAGCAGCGTATCGGGACTAGCGGTGATCGTGGAGCTGTTTTTT,CASSVSGLAVIVELFF
medium-sized,TRBJ2-6,TRBD1,TRBV27,TGTGCCAGCAGTACAAAACAGGGGGCAGCTGGGGCCAACGTCCTGACTTTC,CASSTKQGAAGANVLTF
-,TRBJ2-5,TRBD1,TRBV2,TGTGCCAGCAACGAGGGGGCTATCCAAGAGACCCAGTACTTC,CASNEGAIQETQYF
medium-sized,TRBJ1-5,-,TRBV28,TGTGCCAGCAGTTTCGTCGCGCAGGGGTATCAGCCCCAGCATTTT,CASSFVAQGYQPQHF
medium-sized,TRBJ2-7,-,TRBV12-3/TRBV12-4,TGTGCCAGCAGTTTAATGGGGTCCGAGCAGTACTTC,CASSLMGSEQYF
medium-sized,TRBJ2-7,TRBD2,TRBV10-3,TGTGCCATCGGGGCGGGGGGCACATACGAGCAGTACTTC,CAIGAGGTYEQYF
many,TRBJ2-2,TRBD2,TRBV7-2,TGTGCCAGCAGCTTAGGGCCCCCTAGCGGGAGGGGTACCGGGGAGCTGTTTTTT,CASSLGPPSGRGTGELFF
many,TRBJ2-5,TRBD1,TRBV14,TGTGCCAGCAGCCTGACAGGGGGCTTAGAGACCCAGTACTTC,CASSLTGGLETQYF
few,TRBJ2-1,-,TRBV15,TGTGCCACCAGCTCCGGCAGGGTCTCCTACAATGAGCAGTTCTTC,CATSSGRVSYNEQFF
many,TRBJ2-5,TRBD2,TRBV5-6,TGTGCCAGCAGCTTGGCCTCTAGCGGGGGGAGCCAAGAGACCCAGTACTTC,CASSLASSGGSQETQYF
-,TRBJ2-5,-,TRBV6-1,TGTGCCAGCCATTTCGTTCCCGTGGAAACCCAGTACTTC,CASHFVPVETQYF
many,TRBJ1-1,TRBD1,TRBV7-9,TGTGCCAGCCAAGGACAGGGGACCCCTGAAGCTTTCTTT,CASQGQGTPEAFF
-,TRBJ2-1,-,TRBV11-1,TGTGCCAGCACCCTCGGGGTCGCCTCCTACAATGAGCAGTTCTTT,CASTLGVASYNEQFF
medium-sized,TRBJ1-2,-,TRBV27,TGTGCCAGCACCGAGAGACCGGATCTCTATGGCTACACCTTC,CASTERPDLYGYTF
many,TRBJ2-3,TRBD1,TRBV5-1,TGCGCCAGCACTTCGGGACAGGGGATGGATACGCAGTATTTT,CASTSGQGMDTQYF
many,TRBJ2-4,-,TRBV7-9,TGTGCCAGCAGCTTAGGGGATGCAGGGGTCCTCGGAAACATTCAGTACTTC,CASSLGDAGVLGNIQYF
medium-sized,TRBJ2-2,-,TRBV12-3/TRBV12-4,TGTGCCAGCACCCCGACAGGAACGGTGAACACCGGGGAGCTGTTTTTT,CASTPTGTVNTGELFF
many,TRBJ2-1,TRBD2,TRBV9,TGTGCCAGCAGCGTCGGGGTAGCGGGAGGGCCTCCGGATGAGCAGTTCTTC,CASSVGVAGGPPDEQFF
-,TRBJ2-1,TRBD2,TRBV27,TGTGCCAGCAGTATGACTAGCGGCGCGATCCGTGAGCAGTTCTTC,CASSMTSGAIREQFF
medium-sized,TRBJ2-1,TRBD1,TRBV28,TGTGCCAGCAGTCCTTCGACAGGGGGCCAGTTCTTC,CASSPSTGGQFF
many,TRBJ2-3,TRBD2,TRBV7-3,TGTGCCAGCAGCCCAGTAGCGGGCCTGAGCACAGATACGCAGTATTTT,CASSPVAGLSTDTQYF
many,TRBJ1-1,-,TRBV14,TGTGCCAGCAGCCAAGACCTCGTCAGGGCCGGGAGTATGAAAGCTTTCTTT,CASSQDLVRAGSMKAFF
few,TRBJ2-7,-,TRBV18,TGTGCCAGCTCACAACTACCGGGACCGGGTAACTACGAGCAGTACTTC,CASSQLPGPGNYEQYF
many,TRBJ2-1,-,TRBV28,TGTGCCAGCAGCTCCATGGCCTCGGGCAGGGTAGGCAATGAGCAGTTCTTC,CASSSMASGRVGNEQFF
many,TRBJ1-5,TRBD1,TRBV29-1,TGCAGCGTTAGGCAGGGGGATCAGCCCCAGCATTTT,CSVRQGDQPQHF
-,TRBJ2-1,-,TRBV11-2,TGTGCCAGCAGCTTAAATACGGCTACTACATCTAAGGAGCAGTTCTTC,CASSLNTATTSKEQFF
medium-sized,TRBJ1-2,-,TRBV2,TGTGCCAGCAGTGAAGCAGGGCGACAGTCGGGTGGCTACACCTTC,CASSEAGRQSGGYTF
many,TRBJ2-2,-,TRBV11-2,TGTGCCAGCAGCTTACGACTCGGGACCGGGGAGCTGCTTTTT,CASSLRLGTGELLF
many,TRBJ2-5,-,TRBV15,TGTGCCACCAGCAGAGAGCTGGGGGGCCAAGAGACCCAGTACTTC,CATSRELGGQETQYF
many,TRBJ1-4,-,TRBV29-1,TGCAGCGTACGACAGGAGGTCTTATCTAATGAAAAACTGTTTTTT,CSVRQEVLSNEKLFF
many,TRBJ1-6,-,TRBV4-1,TGCGCCAGCAGCCAAGGGGGGCAGGGGTATAATTCACCCCTCCACTTT,CASSQGGQGYNSPLHF
many,TRBJ2-3,TRBD1,TRBV28,TGTGCCAGCAGTCCCGGGACAGGGTTTGCAGATACGCAGTATTTT,CASSPGTGFADTQYF
-,TRBJ2-6,-,TRBV9,TGTGCCAGCAGCGTCAAGAGCTCTGGGTCCAACGTCCTGACTTTC,CASSVKSSGSNVLTF
-,TRBJ1-1,TRBD1,TRBV11-2,TGTGCCAGCAGCCACCCAAGACAGGGAGGGAACACTGGAGCTTTCTTT,CASSHPRQGGNTGAFF
many,TRBJ2-7,-,TRBV19,TGTGCCAGTAGTATTGGTTGGGATTCGGGTGAGCAGTACTTC,CASSIGWDSGEQYF
many,TRBJ1-5,-,TRBV3-1,TGTGCCAGCAGCCAAGATTCACAGGGCTATCAGCCCCAGCATTTT,CASSQDSQGYQPQHF
many,TRBJ1-1,-,TRBV12-3/TRBV12-4,TGTGCCAGCAGTACGGGAAGGAGCGCTTTCTTT,CASSTGRSAFF
many,TRBJ2-7,-,TRBV29-1,TGCAGCGTTGATGGGGGGCCGGACGAGCAGTACTTC,CSVDGGPDEQYF
many,TRBJ1-4,-,TRBV7-8,TGTGCCAGCAGCCAGCGGTTCCATGAAAAACTGTTTTTT,CASSQRFHEKLFF
many,TRBJ2-1,TRBD2,TRBV27,TGTGCCAGCAGTTTAAGGCTAGCGGGATACGGTGAGCAGTTCTTC,CASSLRLAGYGEQFF
medium-sized,TRBJ2-1,TRBD2,TRBV7-8,TGTGCCAGCAGCTTCGGACTAGGGGACTACAATGAGCAGTTCTTC,CASSFGLGDYNEQFF
few,TRBJ2-7,-,TRBV10-3,TGTGCCATCAGTGGGATCGACAGGATTCAAACCTACGAGCAGTACTTC,CAISGIDRIQTYEQYF
many,TRBJ1-2,-,TRBV10-3,TGTGCCATCAGTGTGCAGGGTAACTATGGCTACACCTTC,CAISVQGNYGYTF
few,TRBJ2-3,-,TRBV9,TGTGCCAGCACCCCGGTACTAGCTGGGGGTGCCACAGATACGCAGTATTTT,CASTPVLAGGATDTQYF
many,TRBJ1-4,TRBD1,TRBV6-5,TGTGCCAGCAGTTACAACGGACAGGGCGTTGAAAAACTGTTTTTT,CASSYNGQGVEKLFF
many,TRBJ2-4,-,TRBV27,TGTGCCAGCAGCCCGATGGTATCTAGCATTCAGTACTTC,CASSPMVSSIQYF
many,TRBJ2-2,-,TRBV9,TGTTGTTCCAACCCCACCACCGGGGAGCTGTTTTTT,CCSNPTTGELFF
-,TRBJ2-7,-,TRBV11-2,TGTGCCAGCAGCTTAAAGGGGGACCGAATGAGCTCCTACGAGCAGTACTTC,CASSLKGDRMSSYEQYF
many,TRBJ2-2,TRBD2,TRBV11-2,TGTGCCAGCAGCGGGAGGACTAGCACCTTAACCGGGGAGCTGTTTTTT,CASSGRTSTLTGELFF
-,TRBJ2-1,TRBD1,TRBV11-2,TGTGCCAGCAGCTTCGACCAGGGGGCAGTCCCCTACAATGAGCAGTTCTTC,CASSFDQGAVPYNEQFF
few,TRBJ1-2,-,TRBV24-1,TGTGCCACCAGCGAACGAATGGAGGATGGCTACACCTTC,CATSERMEDGYTF
few,TRBJ2-7,TRBD2,TRBV6-1,TGTGCCAGCAGGCCTGGACTAGCGGTAGGGGGGTACGAGCAGTACTTC,CASRPGLAVGGYEQYF
many,TRBJ2-3,TRBD2,TRBV7-3,TGTGCCAGCAGCCAAGCTGGGACTAGCAGCACAGATACGCAGTATTTT,CASSQAGTSSTDTQYF